One T cell receptor beta chain is described in this entry. Antigen unknown. The CDR3 spans 12 residues. Trimming shortened V by 10 bases and J by 3 bases, and 13 bases separated the two germline ends. CDR1 and CDR2 (germline): MNHEY, SVGEGT. Every sample gave at least 5.5 micrograms of total RNA when it was extracted. This sample stems from a study of blood T cells in healthy people across ages. Overall study results and limits: The study found more naive CD4+ cells and higher diversity in long-lived than aged donors. Age brought a roughly linear fall in TCR beta diversity measured per million T cells.

PCR was performed a second time for roughly 7 to 11 cycles using a sample-barcoded 5' primer and a J-beta primer mix. Each cDNA molecule, via a template-switch adaptor with 12 random nucleotides, was tagged. From the 5' RACE reads, TCRdb called clonotypes with MiXCR, one entry per CDR3 protein. The table records 890,000 or so distinct CDR3 sequences, around 62% of them present only once. Sequenced material: blood. The chain has TRBV6-2 or TRBV6-3 and TRBJ2-7; D may match TRBD1 or TRBD2 (5 bases each). The receptor comes from a man aged 30 to 39 in good health. This chain's CDR3 is CATRDGSYEQYF. Here the CDR3 DNA reads TGTGCCACCAGGGACGGCAGCTACGAGCAGTACTTC.